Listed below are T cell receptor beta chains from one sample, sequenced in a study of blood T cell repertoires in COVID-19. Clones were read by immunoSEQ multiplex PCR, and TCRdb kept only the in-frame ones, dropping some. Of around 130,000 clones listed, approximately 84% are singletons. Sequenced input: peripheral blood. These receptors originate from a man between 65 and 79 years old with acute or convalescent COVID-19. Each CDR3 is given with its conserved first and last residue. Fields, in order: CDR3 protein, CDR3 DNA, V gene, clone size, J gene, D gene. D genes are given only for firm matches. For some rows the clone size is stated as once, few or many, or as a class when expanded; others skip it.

cdr3_aa: CASSRSGLGNQPQHF; cdr3_nt: TGTGCCAGTTCCAGGTCGGGATTAGGCAATCAGCCCCAGCATTTT; v_call: TRBV27; clone_size: -; j_call: TRBJ1-5; d_call: -
cdr3_aa: CASSGTSGGDNEQFF; cdr3_nt: TGTGCCAGCAGCGGGACTAGCGGGGGGGATAATGAGCAGTTCTTC; v_call: TRBV21-1; clone_size: -; j_call: TRBJ2-1; d_call: -
cdr3_aa: CAISADEQTGGTLNTEAFF; cdr3_nt: TGTGCCATCAGTGCTGACGAACAGACAGGGGGGACTCTGAACACTGAAGCTTTCTTT; v_call: TRBV10-3; clone_size: -; j_call: TRBJ1-1; d_call: TRBD1
cdr3_aa: CASSQGAAGMNTEAFF; cdr3_nt: TGCGCCAGCAGTCAAGGGGCGGCGGGGATGAACACTGAAGCTTTCTTT; v_call: TRBV23-1; clone_size: few; j_call: TRBJ1-1; d_call: -
cdr3_aa: CASSTGQKNSPLHF; cdr3_nt: TGTGCCAGCAGCACCGGACAGAAAAATTCACCCCTCCACTTT; v_call: TRBV5-6; clone_size: -; j_call: TRBJ1-6; d_call: -
cdr3_aa: CASSLNGPYNSPLHF; cdr3_nt: TGCGCCAGCAGCTTGAATGGCCCCTATAATTCACCCCTCCACTTT; v_call: TRBV5-1; clone_size: -; j_call: TRBJ1-6; d_call: -
cdr3_aa: CASSEKFAGGNVDTEAFF; cdr3_nt: TGTGCCAGCAGTGAAAAGTTCGCGGGCGGGAATGTAGACACTGAAGCTTTCTTT; v_call: TRBV2; clone_size: -; j_call: TRBJ1-1; d_call: -
cdr3_aa: CASSYSSINYGYTF; cdr3_nt: TGTGCCAGCAGTTACTCGAGCATTAACTATGGCTACACCTTC; v_call: TRBV6-5; clone_size: -; j_call: TRBJ1-2; d_call: -
cdr3_aa: CATSRGTSYEQYF; cdr3_nt: TGTGCCACCAGCAGAGGTACAAGCTACGAGCAGTACTTC; v_call: TRBV15; clone_size: -; j_call: TRBJ2-7; d_call: -
cdr3_aa: CATSSGWRDTEAFF; cdr3_nt: TGTGCCACCAGCTCCGGGTGGAGGGACACTGAAGCTTTCTTT; v_call: TRBV15; clone_size: -; j_call: TRBJ1-1; d_call: -
cdr3_aa: CASRGGRINEQFF; cdr3_nt: TGTGCCAGCAGAGGGGGCCGAATCAATGAGCAGTTCTTC; v_call: TRBV7-9; clone_size: -; j_call: TRBJ2-1; d_call: TRBD1
cdr3_aa: CASSYTLGQGYGYTF; cdr3_nt: TGTGCCAGCAGTTACACATTAGGACAGGGGTATGGCTACACCTTC; v_call: TRBV6-5; clone_size: few; j_call: TRBJ1-2; d_call: TRBD1
cdr3_aa: CASSLRGMRGYTF; cdr3_nt: TGTGCCAGCAGCCTCCGGGGGATGAGAGGCTACACCTTC; v_call: TRBV3-1/TRBV3-2; clone_size: -; j_call: TRBJ1-2; d_call: -
cdr3_aa: CASSFPQGALNYGYTF; cdr3_nt: TGTGCCAGCAGTTTTCCCCAGGGGGCGCTTAACTATGGCTACACCTTC; v_call: TRBV28; clone_size: -; j_call: TRBJ1-2; d_call: TRBD1
cdr3_aa: CATSGQNRRRGQPQHF; cdr3_nt: TGTGCCACCTCCGGACAGAATCGCCGCAGGGGTCAGCCCCAGCATTTT; v_call: TRBV10-3; clone_size: -; j_call: TRBJ1-5; d_call: -
cdr3_aa: CASSLATGTGGIVHEQYF; cdr3_nt: TGTGCCAGCAGCTTGGCCACGGGTACAGGGGGGATAGTCCACGAGCAGTACTTC; v_call: TRBV5-5; clone_size: -; j_call: TRBJ2-7; d_call: TRBD1
cdr3_aa: CASSYFEAPGTDTQYF; cdr3_nt: TGTGCCAGCAGTTACTTTGAGGCGCCGGGCACAGATACGCAGTATTTT; v_call: TRBV6-5; clone_size: -; j_call: TRBJ2-3; d_call: -
cdr3_aa: CASSPHRQNSNQPQHF; cdr3_nt: TGTGCCAGCAGTCCCCACAGACAAAATAGCAATCAGCCCCAGCATTTT; v_call: TRBV6-2/TRBV6-3; clone_size: -; j_call: TRBJ1-5; d_call: -
cdr3_aa: CATGQTGRNSPLHF; cdr3_nt: TGTGCCACGGGCCAGACAGGCCGTAATTCACCCCTCCACTTT; v_call: TRBV5-6; clone_size: -; j_call: TRBJ1-6; d_call: -
cdr3_aa: CASSLGLAGEQYF; cdr3_nt: TGTGCCAGCAGTTTAGGACTAGCGGGCGAGCAGTACTTC; v_call: TRBV27; clone_size: -; j_call: TRBJ2-7; d_call: TRBD2
cdr3_aa: CASSVGGTGGRVTEAFF; cdr3_nt: TGTGCCAGCAGCGTAGGCGGGACAGGGGGCAGGGTCACTGAAGCTTTCTTT; v_call: TRBV9; clone_size: -; j_call: TRBJ1-1; d_call: TRBD1
cdr3_aa: CAVRAGSNEKLFF; cdr3_nt: TGTGCCGTCCGGGCGGGGTCTAATGAAAAACTGTTTTTT; v_call: TRBV19; clone_size: few; j_call: TRBJ1-4; d_call: -
cdr3_aa: CASSFQARGNYGYTF; cdr3_nt: TGTGCCAGCAGTTTCCAGGCCAGGGGGAACTATGGCTACACCTTC; v_call: TRBV27; clone_size: -; j_call: TRBJ1-2; d_call: TRBD1
cdr3_aa: CASTPAGGLKTQYF; cdr3_nt: TGTGCCAGTACTCCAGCGGGGGGGCTCAAGACCCAGTACTTC; v_call: TRBV19; clone_size: -; j_call: TRBJ2-5; d_call: TRBD2
cdr3_aa: CASSLDRGQDTQYF; cdr3_nt: TGCGCCAGCAGTCTCGACAGGGGGCAAGATACGCAGTATTTT; v_call: TRBV5-1; clone_size: -; j_call: TRBJ2-3; d_call: TRBD1
cdr3_aa: CATSDRRQGTYYGYTF; cdr3_nt: TGTGCCACCAGTGACCGTCGACAGGGGACATACTATGGCTACACCTTC; v_call: TRBV24-1; clone_size: -; j_call: TRBJ1-2; d_call: TRBD1
cdr3_aa: CASSLTVSGNTIYF; cdr3_nt: TGCGCCAGCAGCTTGACGGTCTCTGGAAACACCATATATTTT; v_call: TRBV5-1; clone_size: once; j_call: TRBJ1-3; d_call: -
cdr3_aa: CSARRQQEQYF; cdr3_nt: TGCAGTGCTAGGAGACAGCAAGAGCAGTACTTC; v_call: TRBV20-1; clone_size: once; j_call: TRBJ2-7; d_call: -
cdr3_aa: CASSPQISSGNTIYF; cdr3_nt: TGTGCCAGCAGCCCACAGATTTCCTCTGGAAACACCATATATTTT; v_call: TRBV7-2; clone_size: -; j_call: TRBJ1-3; d_call: -
cdr3_aa: CAHSLQGAGDYEQYF; cdr3_nt: TGTGCCCACTCTCTACAGGGGGCCGGGGACTACGAGCAGTACTTC; v_call: TRBV28; clone_size: -; j_call: TRBJ2-7; d_call: TRBD1
cdr3_aa: CASSLVAGVNWGTDTQYF; cdr3_nt: TGTGCCAGCAGCTTAGTGGCGGGGGTGAATTGGGGCACAGATACGCAGTATTTT; v_call: TRBV7-8; clone_size: -; j_call: TRBJ2-3; d_call: TRBD2
cdr3_aa: CASSQDPQGLAYEQYF; cdr3_nt: TGCGCCAGCAGCCAAGATCCCCAGGGATTGGCCTACGAGCAGTACTTC; v_call: TRBV4-1; clone_size: -; j_call: TRBJ2-7; d_call: -
cdr3_aa: CASTLYNSYEQYF; cdr3_nt: TGTGCCAGCACCCTATATAACTCCTACGAGCAGTACTTC; v_call: TRBV28; clone_size: -; j_call: TRBJ2-7; d_call: -